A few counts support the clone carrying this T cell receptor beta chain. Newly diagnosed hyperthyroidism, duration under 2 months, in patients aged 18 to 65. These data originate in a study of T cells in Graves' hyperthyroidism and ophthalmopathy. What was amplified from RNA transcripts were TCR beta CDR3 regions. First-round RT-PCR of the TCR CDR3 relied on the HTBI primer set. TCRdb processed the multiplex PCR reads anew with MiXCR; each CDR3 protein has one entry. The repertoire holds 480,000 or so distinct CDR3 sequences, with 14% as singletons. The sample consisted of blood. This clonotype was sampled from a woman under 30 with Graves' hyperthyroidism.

The CDR3 sequence: CASSLYRGDEQFF. The CDR3 region has the DNA TGCGCCAGCAGCTTGTATAGGGGCGATGAGCAGTTCTTC. J is TRBJ2-1 and V is TRBV5-1, with a tentative D call TRBD1 (5 bases). Germline V gives CDR1 SGHRS, CDR2 YFSETQ. V lost 1 base and J 8 bases, leaving 10 bases between the germline ends. The CDR3 consists of 13 residues.